This T cell receptor beta chain was observed in a study of human T cells and chemical hapten exposure. Turning to the study itself: The sensitizing agent was 2% DPC, placed on roughly 2 cm by roughly 2 cm of upper inner arm skin. Each week of the roughly 26-week study, patients had diphenylcyclopropenone applied to the scalp.

The time point: patch test 2, 6 weeks after DPC sensitization. Treatment indicated: therapeutic diphenylcyclopropenone sensitization with weekly scalp DPC. Blood collection happened ahead of applying each patch test. Alopecia patients between 18 and 70 years old and suitable for DPC were used as donors. From the RACE reads, TCRdb called clonotypes with MiXCR, one entry per CDR3 protein. The data hold just over 350,000 distinct CDR3 sequences, with roughly 6% observed a single time. This CDR3 has 15 amino acids. Germline loops: CDR1 MNHEY, CDR2 SVGAGI. V was clipped by 5 bases and J by 3 bases, with 14 bases between them. This clonotype was observed a handful of times.

The rearrangement uses TRBV6-5 and TRBJ1-5; D is possibly TRBD1 (5 bases). Specimen: whole blood, collected in connection with sensitization to the hapten diphenylcyclopropenone (DPC). The TCR was taken from a woman under 30 with alopecia areata. Some clones in this sample may be carry-over from other donors' samples. This CDR3 reads CASSSRRGFNQPQHF. CDR3 DNA sequence: TGTGCCAGCAGTAGCCGCCGGGGCTTCAATCAGCCCCAGCATTTT.